One and the same sample provided the 19 T cell receptor beta chains below, sequenced in a study of cytomegalovirus exposure and HLA in healthy donors. PCR primers comprised 60 Vbeta and 13 Jbeta primers. Data came from immunoSEQ multiplex PCR; TCRdb stores just in-frame clones and leaves some out. The sample includes 95,000 to 150,000 clones, approximately 17% of them seen just once. Material: PBMCs. These receptors originate from a female donor in good health and CMV-seropositive.

The chain couples TRBV2 to TRBJ2-3; the D is unclear. Germline CDR1 is SNHLY and CDR2 is FYNNEI. Trimming pared 4 bases from V and 2 bases from J, leaving 10 bases between. The CDR3 covers 14 residues. For the CDR3, the DNA is TGTGCCAGCAGTGCCCAGGTCATCACAGATACGCAGTATTTT. Its translation is CASSAQVITDTQYF.

This rearrangement joins TRBV28 to TRBJ2-4; D call uncertain. The germline V and J ends were trimmed by 5 bases and 2 bases, with 19 bases remaining between them. The CDR3 extends over 17 amino acids. In germline, CDR1 is MDHEN, CDR2 SYDVKM. CDR3 sequence reads: CASSLYPRQRTKNIQYF. For the CDR3, the DNA is TGTGCCAGCAGTCTTTACCCCAGGCAACGGACCAAAAACATTCAGTACTTC.

There are a few counts of this clone. The CDR3 bases are TGTGCCAGCAGGACCGGGACAGGGGGGCCGAGCTCCTACGAGCAGTACTTC. Translating gives CASRTGTGGPSSYEQYF. The chain carries TRBV2 and TRBJ2-7, with TRBD1 matching 11 bases. The V gene end was trimmed by 6 bases and the J gene end by 0 bases; junction bases not matched to a gene: 10. Germline V gene data show CDR1 as SNHLY and CDR2 as FYNNEI. CDR3 length: 17 amino acids.

A few counts support this clone. The V and J genes are TRBV5-8 and TRBJ1-5; 8 positions match TRBD1. The CDR3 spans 16 residues. With V trimmed by 4 bases and J by 4 bases, 10 bases remained unmatched. Per germline, CDR1 SGHTS and CDR2 YDEGEE. Here the CDR3 DNA reads TGTGCCAGCAGCGTGACAGGGGTTTGGGCGAATCAGCCCCAGCATTTT. Its translation: CASSVTGVWANQPQHF.

This clone was picked up a small number of times. The rearrangement joins TRBV27 to TRBJ1-1, with a weak D call TRBD1 (5 bases). The length of the CDR3 is 11 residues. The V end was cut by 8 bases, the J end by 7 bases, with 11 bases between. Germline assignment: CDR1 MNHEY and CDR2 SMNVEV (reference sequence). The CDR3 protein is CASFDRGEAFF. The CDR3, as DNA: TGTGCCAGCTTTGACAGAGGTGAAGCTTTCTTT.

The V gene is TRBV2, the J gene TRBJ2-7; 7 nucleotides line up with TRBD1. This CDR3 is built from 15 residues. V trimming: 6 bases; J trimming: 0 bases; junction bases outside the gene matches: 8. Germline CDR1 reads SNHLY; CDR2 reads FYNNEI. The CDR3 nucleotides are TGTGCCAGCAGCGGTCGGACAGGCGGCTCCTACGAGCAGTACTTC. It specifies CASSGRTGGSYEQYF.

The chain has TRBV7-9 and TRBJ2-5; D not resolved. CDR1 is SEHNR and CDR2 is FQNEAQ in the germline V gene (reference sequence). V was cut by 1 base and J by 1 base, with 10 bases left in between. The CDR3 spans 15 residues. The CDR3 sequence is CASSLERTTQETQYF. The CDR3 DNA follows: TGTGCCAGCAGCTTAGAACGAACTACCCAAGAGACCCAGTACTTC.

This clone was seen a handful of times. The rearrangement uses TRBV5-5 and TRBJ2-5; 8 bases align to TRBD2. The V segment lost 8 bases and the J segment 4 bases; nucleotides outside the gene matches: 22. There are 18 residues in the CDR3. CDR1 and CDR2 (germline): SGHKS, YYEKEE (reference sequence). The CDR3 region is CASSSSSRGVDVGETQYF. CDR3 sequence (DNA): TGTGCCAGTTCCTCTAGCTCGCGGGGGGTTGATGTGGGAGAGACCCAGTACTTC.

In its sample, this clone was seen a few times. The chain is built from TRBV29-1 and TRBJ1-1; 7 nucleotides align to TRBD1. Losses at the gene ends were 5 bases for V and 4 bases for J; bases not matched to a gene: 13. CDR1 is SQVTM, CDR2 ANQGSEA, per germline. The CDR3 contains 15 residues. CDR3 nucleotides: TGCAGCGTTCCTAAAATGACAGGGTTGAGCACTGAAGCTTTCTTT. Protein sequence: CSVPKMTGLSTEAFF.

V and J are TRBV27 and TRBJ1-2; possible D gene TRBD1, 6 bases. Trimming removed 6 bases from V and 4 bases from J, with 12 bases in between. CDR3 length equals 13 residues. Germline values: CDR1 MNHEY, CDR2 SMNVEV (reference sequence). CDR3 bases: TGTGCCAGCAGCCAGGGGCCTCGCTATGGCTACACCTTC. The encoded protein is CASSQGPRYGYTF.

V gene TRBV4-1 combines with J gene TRBJ2-7, with 9 bases matching TRBD1. CDR3 length: 14 residues. V gave up 9 bases and J gave up 2 bases; unmatched junction bases: 8. Germline CDR1 reads MGHRA; CDR2 reads YSYEKL. CDR3: CASTPGQGTYEQYF. The CDR3 DNA sequence: TGCGCCAGTACACCGGGACAGGGTACCTACGAGCAGTACTTC.

This clone was seen only a few times. The chain couples TRBV4-1 to TRBJ1-3; D may be TRBD1 (6 bases). Germline CDR1 and CDR2: MGHRA and YSYEKL. V lost 7 bases to trimming and J lost 0 bases, with 13 bases between them. The CDR3 length is 15 residues. The DNA of the CDR3 is TGCGCCAGCAACACAGGGTGGGGCTCTGGAAACACCATATATTTT. Protein product: CASNTGWGSGNTIYF.

The J gene is TRBJ2-1, the V gene TRBV6-4, with 10 bases identical to TRBD2. Germline V gene data show CDR1 as MRHNA and CDR2 as SNTAGT. V dropped 11 bases and J dropped 5; count of bases not matched to a gene: 6. This CDR3 spans 13 amino acids. The CDR3 here is CADSGLANNEQFF. CDR3 DNA: TGTGCCGATTCGGGACTAGCGAACAATGAGCAGTTCTTC.

This clone was found a few times. The V call is TRBV5-6, the J call TRBJ2-1; 7 positions match TRBD2. The CDR3 has 14 amino acids. The V segment lost 2 bases and the J segment 3 bases; nucleotides outside the gene matches: 2. Germline V gene lookup returns CDR1 SGHDT and CDR2 YYEEEE. Here the CDR3 DNA reads TGTGCCAGCAGCTTACGGGACTACTACAATGAGCAGTTCTTC. Translated, it gives CASSLRDYYNEQFF.

This clone was observed a few times. The chain has TRBV18 and TRBJ1-6, with 7 bases that match TRBD1. The CDR3 has 16 amino acids. CDR1 is KGHSH, CDR2 LQKENI, per germline. Trimming at V came to 3 bases and at J to 5 bases, leaving 7 bases not matched to a gene. The CDR3 loop reads CASSPLRDSNNSPLHF. The CDR3, as DNA: TGTGCCAGCTCACCCCTCCGGGACAGTAATAATTCACCCCTCCACTTT.

This clone was counted only a few times. The V call is TRBV2, the J call TRBJ1-2, with D perhaps TRBD1 (5 bases). Germline CDR1 and CDR2: SNHLY and FYNNEI. The CDR3 spans 18 residues. Trimming removed 2 bases at V and 4 bases at J, with 23 bases between. This chain's CDR3 is CASSERARGGVALYGYTF. As DNA, the CDR3 is TGTGCCAGCAGTGAACGGGCCCGCGGGGGAGTTGCCCTCTATGGCTACACCTTC. Full variable domain (outside the CDR3, taken from reference TRBV2 and TRBJ1-2): EPEVTQTPSHQVTQMGQEVILRCVPISNHLYFYWYRQILGQKVEFLVSFYNNEISEKSEIFDDQFSVERPDGSNFTLKIRSTKLEDSAMYFCASSERARGGVALYGYTFGSGTRLTVV.

V usage is TRBV9 and J usage is TRBJ1-1, with 9 bases matching TRBD1. J was trimmed by 7 bases and V by 3 bases; bases with no gene match: 7. Germline V gives CDR1 SGDLS, CDR2 YYNGEE. The CDR3 runs 14 residues. The CDR3 coding sequence is TGTGCCAGCAGCGCCCGACAGGGGGGCTATGAAGCTTTCTTT. Its protein product is CASSARQGGYEAFF.

This clone has more than one count but fewer than ten. The chain's CDR3 is CASSQNRGVKYEQYF. The CDR3 bases are TGTGCCAGCAGTCAAAACAGGGGGGTTAAGTACGAGCAGTACTTC. This sequence joins TRBV6-6 and TRBJ2-7, with TRBD1 matching over 8 bases. From germline, CDR1 is MNHNY and CDR2 SVGAGI (reference sequence). V lost 5 bases, J lost 4 bases, and 10 bases stayed unmatched. This CDR3 is 15 amino acids long.

CDR3 in amino acids: CASSETEEGQYF. The DNA of the CDR3 is TGTGCCAGCAGTGAGACAGAGGAAGGGCAGTACTTC. The chain couples TRBV6-1 to TRBJ2-7; a possible D gene is TRBD1 (5 bases). This CDR3 is 12 amino acids long. Germline V lookup: CDR1 MNHNS, CDR2 SASEGT. Between the trimmed V and J ends, which lost 3 bases and 9 bases, there was a span of 12 bases.